A selection of T cell receptor beta chains follows, all from one sample in a study of control samples from healthy donors and cancer patients. Assay used: immunoSEQ multiplex PCR; TCRdb lists only in-frame clones, some missing. The repertoire holds approximately 120,000 clones, with 85% to 90% as singletons. Input material: blood. The receptors were sampled from a woman between 50 and 59 years old in good health. Both conserved end residues are part of each CDR3. D genes are given only for firm matches. Clone size is stated in some rows and not others, as once, few, many or a class when expanded.

d_call	clone_size	v_call	cdr3_length	j_call	cdr3_aa	cdr3_nt
.	.	TRBV7-9	11	TRBJ2-7	CASTLSIEQYF	TGTGCCAGCACCCTCTCAATCGAGCAGTACTTC
.	once	TRBV3-1/TRBV3-2	14	TRBJ1-1	CASSQDLVNTEAFF	TGTGCCAGCAGCCAAGATTTGGTCAACACTGAAGCTTTCTTT
TRBD1	.	TRBV5-5	18	TRBJ1-2	CASSLVWTGDFSNYGYTF	TGTGCCAGCAGCTTGGTCTGGACAGGGGATTTCTCTAACTATGGCTACACCTTC
TRBD1	once	TRBV18	15	TRBJ2-7	CASSPKQGGPYEQYF	TGTGCCAGCTCACCAAAACAGGGGGGTCCCTACGAGCAGTACTTC
TRBD1	.	TRBV30	15	TRBJ1-2	CAWTDRARAGYGYTF	TGTGCCTGGACCGACAGGGCAAGGGCTGGCTATGGCTACACCTTC
.	.	TRBV3-1/TRBV3-2	13	TRBJ1-4	CASSNLGAEKLFF	TGTGCCAGCAGCAACCTAGGGGCAGAAAAACTGTTTTTT
.	.	TRBV9	11	TRBJ2-1	CASSVTYEQFF	TGTGCCAGCAGCGTAACGTATGAGCAGTTCTTC
.	.	TRBV6-5	11	TRBJ2-1	CASSFDREQFF	TGTGCCAGCAGCTTTGACCGTGAGCAGTTCTTC
.	.	TRBV2	16	TRBJ1-4	CATTANSASTNEKLFF	TGTGCCACCACAGCCAATTCAGCATCAACTAATGAAAAACTGTTTTTT
.	.	TRBV21-1	15	TRBJ2-5	CASSRLGQGEETQYF	TGTGCCAGCAGCAGACTTGGACAGGGAGAAGAGACCCAGTACTTC
.	.	TRBV24-1	15	TRBJ1-1	CATSDADTGNTEAFF	TGTGCCACCAGTGATGCAGACACAGGGAACACTGAAGCTTTCTTT
.	.	TRBV5-6	13	TRBJ1-2	CASSLEQGYGYTF	TGTGCCAGCAGCTTGGAACAGGGCTATGGCTACACCTTC
TRBD1	.	TRBV9	13	TRBJ2-5	CASSPTGEETQYF	TGTGCCAGCAGCCCGACAGGGGAAGAGACCCAGTACTTC
.	once	TRBV5-1	14	TRBJ1-1	CASSFATGHTEAFF	TGCGCCAGCAGCTTCGCTACAGGACACACTGAAGCTTTCTTT
.	.	TRBV5-1	17	TRBJ2-2	CASSLNSKAANTGELFF	TGCGCCAGCAGCTTGAACAGCAAAGCCGCGAACACCGGGGAGCTGTTTTTT
.	.	TRBV30	14	TRBJ2-6	CAWSAGAGANVLTF	TGTGCCTGGAGTGCAGGGGCTGGGGCCAACGTCCTGACTTTC
.	.	TRBV19	13	TRBJ1-4	CASSWDVNEKLFF	TGTGCCAGTAGTTGGGACGTTAATGAAAAACTGTTTTTT
.	few	TRBV18	15	TRBJ1-1	CASSLEQREKTKAFF	TGTGCCAGCTCACTAGAACAGAGAGAAAAGACGAAAGCTTTCTTT
.	.	TRBV13	15	TRBJ1-6	CASSPGGGFDSPLHF	TGTGCCAGCAGCCCGGGCGGGGGGTTCGATTCACCCCTCCACTTT
.	.	TRBV5-6	14	TRBJ1-2	CASSSYRVDYGYTF	TGTGCCAGCAGCTCGTACAGGGTGGACTATGGCTACACCTTC
.	.	TRBV19	14	TRBJ1-1	CASSNRPGGTEAFF	TGTGCCAGTAGCAACAGACCGGGAGGCACTGAAGCTTTCTTT
TRBD1	.	TRBV19	17	TRBJ1-5	CASSIDRVGYSNQPQHF	TGTGCCAGTAGTATCGACAGGGTCGGATATAGCAATCAGCCCCAGCATTTT
.	.	TRBV10-3	13	TRBJ2-1	CAISDRQANEQFF	TGTGCCATCAGTGACCGACAGGCCAATGAGCAGTTCTTC
TRBD1	few	TRBV7-9	14	TRBJ1-6	CASSPGQVNSPLHF	TGTGCCAGCAGCCCGGGACAGGTGAATTCACCCCTCCACTTT
.	.	TRBV3-1/TRBV3-2	13	TRBJ2-3	CASSRDSTDTQYF	TGTGCCAGCAGTCGGGATAGCACAGATACGCAGTATTTT
TRBD1	.	TRBV7-2	15	TRBJ1-1	CASRGTGSVNTEAFF	TGTGCCAGCAGGGGGACAGGGAGTGTGAACACTGAAGCTTTCTTT
.	.	TRBV10-3	13	TRBJ2-1	CAISESEYIVQFF	TGTGCCATCAGTGAGTCTGAGTATATCGTGCAGTTCTTC
.	.	TRBV19	13	TRBJ1-5	CASSIDRAQPQHF	TGTGCCAGTAGTATAGATCGTGCTCAGCCCCAGCATTTT
.	.	TRBV4-3	13	TRBJ1-1	CASSQDWGSEAFF	TGCGCCAGCAGCCAAGATTGGGGCAGTGAAGCTTTCTTT
.	few	TRBV19	17	TRBJ2-2	CASAPGLSVIGPGELFF	TGTGCCAGCGCCCCTGGTTTATCTGTGATTGGTCCCGGGGAGCTGTTTTTT
.	.	TRBV6-5	15	TRBJ2-7	CASSLTPGGPYEQYF	TGTGCCAGCAGTCTTACCCCGGGGGGCCCCTACGAGCAGTACTTC
TRBD1	.	TRBV29-1	14	TRBJ2-1	CSARTGGTYNEQFF	TGCAGCGCCCGGACAGGGGGGACCTACAATGAGCAGTTCTTC